These 15 T cell receptor beta chains share one sample of origin, sequenced in a study of CD8 T cells in Susac syndrome. An amount of RNA that ranged from roughly 0.5 to 1 ug was reverse transcribed with random hexamers. TCRdb independently ran MiXCR on the immunoSEQ multiplex PCR reads; one entry per CDR3 protein. This sample has some 240,000 distinct CDR3 sequences; around 96% occur once, and the top ten carry approximately 0.1%. Sequenced: CD4+ T cells from PBMCs. All receptors derive from a human donor with Susac syndrome.

The V and J genes are TRBV20-1 and TRBJ1-2; D gene ambiguous. V was clipped by 7 bases and J by 4 bases, with 13 bases between them. The CDR3 loop spans 12 amino acids. Germline CDR1 reads DFQATT; CDR2 reads SNEGSKA (reference sequence). CDR3 region: CSDSPESYGYTF. CDR3 nucleotides: TGCAGTGACAGCCCCGAGTCCTATGGCTACACCTTC.

The chain is built from TRBV20-1 and TRBJ2-7, with 7 positions matching TRBD2. V lost 6 bases to trimming and J lost 2 bases; unmatched junction nucleotides: 10. Germline V gene lookup returns CDR1 DFQATT and CDR2 SNEGSKA (reference sequence). There are 14 residues in the CDR3. The CDR3 loop reads CSAPRGTNTYEQYF. The CDR3 bases are TGCAGTGCGCCCCGGGGGACTAACACCTACGAGCAGTACTTC.

The chain has TRBV6-1 and TRBJ1-1; tentatively, D is TRBD1 (5 bases). Trimming took off 11 bases at V and 1 base at J, with 17 bases between the two ends. The CDR3 spans 14 residues. Germline V lookup: CDR1 MNHNS, CDR2 SASEGT. The CDR3 protein is CAGGERGRNTEAFF. CDR3 nucleotide sequence: TGTGCCGGGGGAGAACGAGGGAGGAACACTGAAGCTTTCTTT.

DNA of the CDR3: TGTGCCTGGAGCGCAGGGGGCACCTTGAAAGCTTTCTTT. Protein: CAWSAGGTLKAFF. The chain links TRBV30 to TRBJ1-1; 8 nucleotides line up with TRBD1. Germline CDR1 and CDR2: GTSNPN and SVGIG (reference sequence). Germline trimming cut 3 bases from V and 9 bases from J; bases unmatched to any gene: 9. The CDR3 has 13 amino acids.

The V call is TRBV7-3, the J call TRBJ2-5; weak D call: TRBD2 (5 bases). Per germline, CDR1 SGHTA and CDR2 FQGTGA. The CDR3 spans 13 residues. V lost 5 bases and J lost 2, with 9 bases in between. The CDR3 nucleotides read TGTGCCAGCAGCGTAGGACTGCAAGAGACCCAGTACTTC. Protein sequence: CASSVGLQETQYF.

CDR3 region: CASRYRPGGTEAFF. The CDR3 DNA reads as TGTGCCAGCAGGTACAGGCCGGGGGGCACTGAAGCTTTCTTT. This chain links TRBV6-5 with TRBJ1-1, with a tentative D call TRBD1 (5 bases). Looked up from germline, CDR1 is MNHEY and CDR2 is SVGAGI. The length of the CDR3 is 14 residues. With 6 bases removed from V and 4 bases from J, the gap between germline ends came to 15 bases.

This chain connects TRBV20-1 to TRBJ1-1; TRBD1 might be the D (5 bases). The CDR3 sequence is 14 residues long. Germline V gene data show CDR1 as DFQATT and CDR2 as SNEGSKA (reference sequence). Trimming removed 4 bases from V and 2 bases from J, with 14 bases in between. The CDR3 DNA reads TGCAGTGCTACTGAGACAGTCCTCAACACTGAAGCTTTCTTT. Residues: CSATETVLNTEAFF.

This sequence joins TRBV30 and TRBJ1-2; D remains unclear. Per the germline V gene, CDR1 is GTSNPN and CDR2 is SVGIG (reference sequence). V lost 2 bases and J 5 bases, leaving 24 bases between the germline ends. This CDR3 is built from 17 residues. CDR3 sequence: CAWSLLSIPSPGYGYTF. In DNA, the CDR3 is TGTGCCTGGAGTCTACTCTCCATACCGTCACCCGGGTATGGCTACACCTTC.

This clonotype was observed once. V gene TRBV24-1 combines with J gene TRBJ2-5; 10 nucleotides match TRBD1. The CDR3 consists of 15 residues. Germline CDR1 KGHDR, CDR2 SFDVKD. V was pared by 5 bases and J by 3 bases, with 5 bases of the junction left unmatched. CDR3 sequence reads: CATSGDRGREETQYF. CDR3 bases: TGTGCCACCAGTGGCGACAGGGGGCGGGAAGAGACCCAGTACTTC.

The CDR3, as DNA: TGTGCCAGCAGTTCGACTAGGAATGAGCAGTTCTTC. Residues: CASSSTRNEQFF. J is TRBJ2-1 and V is TRBV2; tentative D call: TRBD2 (6 bases). The CDR3 spans 12 residues. V gave up 5 bases and J gave up 7 bases, with 9 bases separating them. Per germline, CDR1 SNHLY and CDR2 FYNNEI.

The chain carries TRBV5-1 and TRBJ2-3, with TRBD2 matching 12 bases. The junction had 7 bases not matched to a gene; V was cut back by 7 bases and J by 4 bases. CDR3 size: 15 residues. Germline values: CDR1 SGHRS, CDR2 YFSETQ. The CDR3 DNA is TGCGCCAGCCGACTAGCGGGAGAAATTGCAGATACGCAGTATTTT. It specifies CASRLAGEIADTQYF.

The rearrangement links TRBV3-1 to TRBJ1-5; D gene uncertain. The CDR3 contains 14 residues. Germline lookup yields CDR1 LGHDT and CDR2 YNNKEL (reference sequence). The V and J ends lost 3 bases and 6 bases respectively, with 12 bases between them. CDR3: CASSQMAGGQPQHF. The CDR3 DNA follows: TGTGCCAGCAGCCAGATGGCCGGCGGTCAGCCCCAGCATTTT.

This clonotype has a single count. The V gene is TRBV27, the J gene TRBJ1-1; 8 bases line up with TRBD1. This CDR3 has 15 residues. Germline CDR1 MNHEY, CDR2 SMNVEV (reference sequence). J lost 4 bases, V lost 3 bases, and 7 bases had no gene match. The CDR3 DNA reads as TGTGCCAGCAGTTTCATTAGACAGGGGCCCACTGAAGCTTTCTTT. The encoded protein is CASSFIRQGPTEAFF.

This clonotype was seen only once. J is TRBJ2-7 and V is TRBV20-1; 10 nucleotides match TRBD2. CDR1 is DFQATT, CDR2 SNEGSKA, per germline (reference sequence). J gave up 4 bases and V 3 bases, and 12 bases lay outside the gene matches. The CDR3 has 16 residues. The CDR3 nucleotides read TGCAGTGCTAGCCCCTCAGCGGGAGGGACCTTATACGAGCAGTACTTC. Encoded protein: CSASPSAGGTLYEQYF.

This chain links TRBV25-1 with TRBJ2-5; D might be TRBD2 (6 bases). The germline V and J ends were trimmed by 2 bases and 5 bases, with 15 bases remaining between them. The CDR3 runs to 15 residues. Per the germline V gene, CDR1 is MGHDK and CDR2 is SYGVNS. The CDR3 sequence: CASSEQGRLGETQYF. CDR3 nucleotide sequence: TGTGCCAGCAGTGAACAAGGGAGACTAGGGGAGACCCAGTACTTC. Complete variable domain (other parts from reference TRBV25-1 and TRBJ2-5): EADIYQTPRYLVIGTGKKITLECSQTMGHDKMYWYQQDPGMELHLIHYSYGVNSTEKGDLSSESTVSRIRTEHFPLTLESARPSHTSQYLCASSEQGRLGETQYFGPGTRLLVL.